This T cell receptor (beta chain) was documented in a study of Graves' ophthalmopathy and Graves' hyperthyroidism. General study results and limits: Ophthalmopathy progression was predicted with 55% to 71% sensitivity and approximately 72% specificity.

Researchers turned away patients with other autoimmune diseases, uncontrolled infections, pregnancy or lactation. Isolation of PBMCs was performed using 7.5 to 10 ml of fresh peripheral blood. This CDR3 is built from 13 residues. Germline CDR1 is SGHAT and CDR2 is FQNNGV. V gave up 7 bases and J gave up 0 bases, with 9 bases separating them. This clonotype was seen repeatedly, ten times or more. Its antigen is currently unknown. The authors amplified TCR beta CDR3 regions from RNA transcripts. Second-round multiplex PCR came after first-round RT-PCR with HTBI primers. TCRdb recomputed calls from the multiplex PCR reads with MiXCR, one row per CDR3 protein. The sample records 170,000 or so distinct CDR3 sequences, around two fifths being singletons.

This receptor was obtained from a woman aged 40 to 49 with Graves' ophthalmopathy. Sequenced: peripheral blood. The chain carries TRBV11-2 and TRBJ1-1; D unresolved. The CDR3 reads CASTLGLNTEAFF. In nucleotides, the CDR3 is TGTGCCAGCACCCTGGGCCTGAACACTGAAGCTTTCTTT.